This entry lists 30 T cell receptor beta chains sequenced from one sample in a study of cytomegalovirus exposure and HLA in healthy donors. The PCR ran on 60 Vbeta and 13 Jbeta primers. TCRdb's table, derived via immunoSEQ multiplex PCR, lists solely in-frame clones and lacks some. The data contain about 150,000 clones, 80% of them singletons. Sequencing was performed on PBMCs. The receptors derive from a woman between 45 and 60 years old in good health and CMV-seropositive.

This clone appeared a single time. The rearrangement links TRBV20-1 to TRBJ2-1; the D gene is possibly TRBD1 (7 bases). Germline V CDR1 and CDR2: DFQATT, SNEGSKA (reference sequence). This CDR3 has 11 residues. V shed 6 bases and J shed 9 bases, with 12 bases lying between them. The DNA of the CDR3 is TGCAGTGCATCCAGGGGGGCTGAGCAGTTCTTC. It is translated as CSASRGAEQFF.

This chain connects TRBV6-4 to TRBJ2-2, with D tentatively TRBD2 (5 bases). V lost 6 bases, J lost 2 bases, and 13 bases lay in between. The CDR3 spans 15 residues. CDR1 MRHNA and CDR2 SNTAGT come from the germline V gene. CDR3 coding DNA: TGTGCCAGCAGACGAGACCCGGGAAACACCGGGGAGCTGTTTTTT. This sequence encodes CASRRDPGNTGELFF.

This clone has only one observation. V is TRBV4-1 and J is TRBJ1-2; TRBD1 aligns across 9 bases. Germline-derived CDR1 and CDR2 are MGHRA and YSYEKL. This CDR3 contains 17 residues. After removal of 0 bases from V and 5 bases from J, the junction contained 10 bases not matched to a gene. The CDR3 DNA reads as TGCGCCAGCAGCCAAGATCCCCCGGGACAGGGAACTTATGGCTACACCTTC. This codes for CASSQDPPGQGTYGYTF.

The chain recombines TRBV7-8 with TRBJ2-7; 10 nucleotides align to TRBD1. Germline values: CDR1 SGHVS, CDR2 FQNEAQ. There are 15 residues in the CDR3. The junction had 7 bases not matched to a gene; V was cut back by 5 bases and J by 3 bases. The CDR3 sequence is CASSHRTGGFYEQYF. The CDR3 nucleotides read TGTGCCAGCAGCCACCGGACAGGGGGGTTCTACGAGCAGTACTTC.

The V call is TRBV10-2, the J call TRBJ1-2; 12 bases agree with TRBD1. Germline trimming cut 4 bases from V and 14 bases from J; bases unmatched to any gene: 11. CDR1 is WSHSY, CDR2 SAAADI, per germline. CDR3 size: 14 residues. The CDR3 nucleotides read TGCGCCAGCAGTGTCTTATCGGGACAGGGGGCAAGTACCTTC. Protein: CASSVLSGQGASTF.

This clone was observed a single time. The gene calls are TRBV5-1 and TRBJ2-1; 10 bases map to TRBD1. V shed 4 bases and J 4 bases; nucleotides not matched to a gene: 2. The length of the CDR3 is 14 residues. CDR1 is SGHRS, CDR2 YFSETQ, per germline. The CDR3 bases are TGCGCCAGCAGCGAGGGACAGGGGTACAATGAGCAGTTCTTC. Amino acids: CASSEGQGYNEQFF.

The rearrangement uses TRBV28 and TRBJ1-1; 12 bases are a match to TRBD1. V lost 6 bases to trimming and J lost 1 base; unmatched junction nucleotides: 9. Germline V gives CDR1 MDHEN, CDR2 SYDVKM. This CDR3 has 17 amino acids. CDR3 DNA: TGTGCCAGCAGAGGGTCGGGACAGGGGGCGAGGAACACTGAAGCTTTCTTT. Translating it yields CASRGSGQGARNTEAFF.

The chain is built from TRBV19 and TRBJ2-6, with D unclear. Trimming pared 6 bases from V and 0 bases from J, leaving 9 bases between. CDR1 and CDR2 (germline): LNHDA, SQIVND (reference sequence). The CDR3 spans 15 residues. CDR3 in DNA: TGTGCCAGTAGCGTCTACAGCTCTGGGGCCAACGTCCTGACTTTC. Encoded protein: CASSVYSSGANVLTF.

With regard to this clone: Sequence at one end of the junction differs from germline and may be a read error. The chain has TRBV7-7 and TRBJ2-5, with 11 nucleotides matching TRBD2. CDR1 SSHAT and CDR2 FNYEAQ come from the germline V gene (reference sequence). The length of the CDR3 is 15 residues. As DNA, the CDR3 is TGTGCTAGCAGCTTGGGGACTAGCGGCCAAGGGACCCAGTACTTC. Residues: CASSLGTSGQGTQYF.

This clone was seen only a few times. CDR3 loop: CASSQDQGTLGYTF. The CDR3, as DNA: TGCGCCAGCAGCCAAGATCAGGGTACTCTTGGCTACACCTTC. The V and J genes are TRBV4-3 and TRBJ1-2; the D gene is possibly TRBD1 (5 bases). The V gene's germline CDR1 is LGHNA and CDR2 YSLEER. The CDR3 totals 14 residues. Trimming stripped 0 bases from V and 7 bases from J, with 12 bases between.

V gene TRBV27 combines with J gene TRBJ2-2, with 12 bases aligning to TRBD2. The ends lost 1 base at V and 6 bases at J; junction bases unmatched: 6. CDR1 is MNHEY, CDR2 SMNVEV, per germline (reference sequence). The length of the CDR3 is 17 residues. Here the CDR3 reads CASSLLGLAGGAGELFF. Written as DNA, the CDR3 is TGTGCCAGCAGTTTATTGGGTCTAGCGGGGGGGGCCGGGGAGCTGTTTTTT.

CDR3 sequence reads: CASSLGYGSGNTIYF. CDR3 DNA sequence: TGTGCCAGCAGCTTGGGCTATGGATCCGGAAACACCATATATTTT. The V gene is TRBV7-6, the J gene TRBJ1-3, with D unresolved. The V gene's germline CDR1 is SGHVS and CDR2 FNYEAQ. V lost 3 bases and J 4 bases, leaving 13 bases between the germline ends. The CDR3 extends over 15 amino acids.

CDR3 sequence: CASSKQGYTEAFF. CDR3 bases: TGTGCCAGCAGCAAACAGGGTTACACTGAAGCTTTCTTT. The gene calls are TRBV7-9 and TRBJ1-1, with a possible D match to TRBD1 (6 bases). The CDR3 is 13 amino acids. V was clipped by 5 bases and J by 3 bases, with 10 bases between them. Germline CDR1 and CDR2: SEHNR and FQNEAQ (reference sequence). The complete variable domain, with remaining parts taken from reference TRBV7-9 and TRBJ1-1, reads DTGVSQNPRHKITKRGQNVTFRCDPISEHNRLYWYRQTLGQGPEFLTYFQNEAQLEKSRLLSDRFSAERPKGSFSTLEIQRTEQGDSAMYLCASSKQGYTEAFFGQGTRLTVV.

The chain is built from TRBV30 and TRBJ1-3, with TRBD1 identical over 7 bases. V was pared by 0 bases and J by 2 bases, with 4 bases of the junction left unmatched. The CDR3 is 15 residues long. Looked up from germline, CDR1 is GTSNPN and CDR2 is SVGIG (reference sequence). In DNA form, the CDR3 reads TGTGCCTGGAGTGTAGGCGGGACAGCTGGAAACACCATATATTTT. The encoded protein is CAWSVGGTAGNTIYF.

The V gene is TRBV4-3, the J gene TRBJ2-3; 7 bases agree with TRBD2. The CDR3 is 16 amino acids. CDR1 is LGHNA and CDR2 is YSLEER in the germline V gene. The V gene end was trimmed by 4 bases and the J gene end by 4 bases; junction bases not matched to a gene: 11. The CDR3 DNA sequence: TGCGCCAGCAGCCGGAAAGGACTAGGTTCGTCAGATACGCAGTATTTT. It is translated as CASSRKGLGSSDTQYF.

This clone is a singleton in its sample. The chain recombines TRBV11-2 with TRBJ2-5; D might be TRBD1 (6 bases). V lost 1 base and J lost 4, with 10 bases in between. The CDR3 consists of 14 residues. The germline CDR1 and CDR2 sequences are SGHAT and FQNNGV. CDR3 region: CASSLVDRLETQYF. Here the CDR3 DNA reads TGTGCCAGCAGCTTAGTCGACAGGTTAGAGACCCAGTACTTC. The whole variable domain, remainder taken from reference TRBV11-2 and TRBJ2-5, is EAGVAQSPRYKIIEKRQSVAFWCNPISGHATLYWYQQILGQGPKLLIQFQNNGVVDDSQLPKDRFSAERLKGVDSTLKIQPAKLEDSAVYLCASSLVDRLETQYFGPGTRLLVL.

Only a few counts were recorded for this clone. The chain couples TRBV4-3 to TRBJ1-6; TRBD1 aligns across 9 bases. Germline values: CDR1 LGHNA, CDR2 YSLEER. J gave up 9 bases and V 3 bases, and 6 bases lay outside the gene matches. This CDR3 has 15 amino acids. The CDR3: CASSQGWTGASPLHF. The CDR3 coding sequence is TGCGCCAGCAGCCAGGGCTGGACAGGGGCTTCACCCCTCCACTTT.

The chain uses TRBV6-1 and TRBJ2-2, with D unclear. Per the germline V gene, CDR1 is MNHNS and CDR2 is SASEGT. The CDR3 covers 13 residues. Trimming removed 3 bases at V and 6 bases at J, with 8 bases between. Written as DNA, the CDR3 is TGTGCCAGCAGTGAGTCGAGGCCCGGGGAGCTGTTTTTT. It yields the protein CASSESRPGELFF.

CDR3 nucleotide sequence: TGTGCCAGCAGCTTAACCGCCGGACTAGCGGGAGTCTTCACAGATACGCAGTATTTT. Its protein product is CASSLTAGLAGVFTDTQYF. The chain has TRBV7-8 and TRBJ2-3; TRBD2 aligns across 13 bases. From germline, CDR1 is SGHVS and CDR2 FQNEAQ. CDR3 length: 19 residues. The J segment lost 2 bases and the V segment lost 2 bases, leaving 10 bases of the junction unmatched.

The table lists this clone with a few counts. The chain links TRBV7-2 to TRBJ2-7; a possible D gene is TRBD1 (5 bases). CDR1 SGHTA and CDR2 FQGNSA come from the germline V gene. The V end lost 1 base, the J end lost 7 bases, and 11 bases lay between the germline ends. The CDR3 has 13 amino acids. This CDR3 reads CASSLVPQGEQYF. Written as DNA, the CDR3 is TGTGCCAGCAGCTTAGTCCCCCAGGGAGAGCAGTACTTC.

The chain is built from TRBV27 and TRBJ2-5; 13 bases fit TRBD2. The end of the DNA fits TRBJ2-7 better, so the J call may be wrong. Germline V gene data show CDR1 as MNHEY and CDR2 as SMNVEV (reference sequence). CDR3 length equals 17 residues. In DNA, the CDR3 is TGTGCCAGCGGGCGACTAGCGGGAGGCTCGCCCTCCTACGAGCAGTACTTC. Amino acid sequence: CASGRLAGGSPSYEQYF.

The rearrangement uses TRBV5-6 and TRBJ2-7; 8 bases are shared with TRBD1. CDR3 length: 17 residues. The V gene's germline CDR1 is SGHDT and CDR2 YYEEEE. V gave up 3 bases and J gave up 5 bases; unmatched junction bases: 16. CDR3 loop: CASSSGDRPIPGDEQYF. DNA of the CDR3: TGTGCCAGCAGCTCGGGGGACAGGCCTATCCCAGGCGACGAGCAGTACTTC.

Here the CDR3 DNA reads TGTGCCAGCAGCCTGACAGGGACGATGGGCTACACCTTC. Translated, it gives CASSLTGTMGYTF. The chain recombines TRBV7-8 with TRBJ1-2, with 7 bases that match TRBD1. The ends lost 5 bases at V and 8 bases at J; junction bases unmatched: 8. Germline V gene data show CDR1 as SGHVS and CDR2 as FQNEAQ. The CDR3 loop spans 13 amino acids.

The CDR3 protein is CASREGGVLNEQFF. The CDR3 region has the DNA TGTGCCAGCAGGGAGGGTGGGGTGTTGAATGAGCAGTTCTTC. The chain combines TRBV28 with TRBJ2-1, with a possible D match to TRBD2 (6 bases). The CDR3 spans 14 residues. From germline, CDR1 is MDHEN and CDR2 SYDVKM. Trimming stripped 6 bases from V and 7 bases from J, with 16 bases between.

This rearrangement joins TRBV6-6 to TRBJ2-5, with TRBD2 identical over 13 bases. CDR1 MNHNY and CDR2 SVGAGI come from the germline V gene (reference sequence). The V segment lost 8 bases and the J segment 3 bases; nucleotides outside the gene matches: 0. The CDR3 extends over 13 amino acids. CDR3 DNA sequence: TGTGCCAGCGGACTAGCGGGGGAAGAGACCCAGTACTTC. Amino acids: CASGLAGEETQYF.

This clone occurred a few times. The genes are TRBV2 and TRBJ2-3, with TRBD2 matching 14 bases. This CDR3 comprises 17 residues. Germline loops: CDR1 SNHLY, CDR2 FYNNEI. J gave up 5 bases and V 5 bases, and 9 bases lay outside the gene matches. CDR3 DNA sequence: TGTGCCAGCAGTCTCCCGGGACTAGCGGGGGAGGGAGATACGCAGTATTTT. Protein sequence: CASSLPGLAGEGDTQYF.

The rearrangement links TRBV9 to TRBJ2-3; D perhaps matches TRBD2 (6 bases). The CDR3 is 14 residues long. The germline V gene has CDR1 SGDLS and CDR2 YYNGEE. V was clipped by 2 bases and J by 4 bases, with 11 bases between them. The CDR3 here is CASSVRTIADTQYF. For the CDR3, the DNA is TGTGCCAGCAGCGTGAGGACTATTGCAGATACGCAGTATTTT.

DNA for the CDR3: TGTGCCAGCAGCTTAGGCCAGGGGGCAACTAATGAAAAACTGTTTTTT. This codes for CASSLGQGATNEKLFF. The rearrangement uses TRBV7-9 and TRBJ1-4; 7 bases line up with TRBD1. Germline loops: CDR1 SEHNR, CDR2 FQNEAQ (reference sequence). V shed 1 base and J 0 bases; nucleotides not matched to a gene: 2. The CDR3 is made up of 16 amino acids.

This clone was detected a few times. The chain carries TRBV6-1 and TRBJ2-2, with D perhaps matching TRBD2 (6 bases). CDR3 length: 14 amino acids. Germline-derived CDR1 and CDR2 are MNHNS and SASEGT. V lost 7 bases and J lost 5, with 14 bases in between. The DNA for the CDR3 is TGTGCCAGCATTTACGGGGGTGTGACCGGGGAGCTGTTTTTT. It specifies CASIYGGVTGELFF.

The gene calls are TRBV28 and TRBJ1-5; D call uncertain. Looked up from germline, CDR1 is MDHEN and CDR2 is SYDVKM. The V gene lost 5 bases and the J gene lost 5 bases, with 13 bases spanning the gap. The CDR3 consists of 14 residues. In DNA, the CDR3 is TGTGCCAGCAGTCCACCCCTAAACCATCAGCCCCAGCATTTT. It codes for CASSPPLNHQPQHF.